The next 22 T cell receptor beta chains were all read from a single sample in a study of radiotherapy plus CTLA-4 blockade in lung cancer listed by TCRdb under 2018. The library was generated by the immunoSEQ multiplex PCR assay. TCRdb stores this immuneACCESS table with in-frame sequences only. Part of the clones is absent; in the studies checked, under half of the shortfall reflects unresolved V genes, and no reason is known for the rest. This sample comprises more than 55,000 clones, less than 80% of them detected only once. The ten top clones hold around 16% of the sample. Sequencing used peripheral blood, obtained from a patient treated with radiotherapy plus ipilimumab. Receptor source: a human donor with non-small cell lung cancer who had a complete response to radiotherapy plus ipilimumab.

CDR3 amino acids: CASSQGQRRSSYNEQFF. As DNA, the CDR3 is TGTGCCAGCAGCCAAGGACAGCGAAGAAGCTCCTACAATGAGCAGTTCTTC. The V gene is TRBV14, the J gene TRBJ2-1; a weak D match, TRBD1 (5 bases). Germline CDR1 reads SGHDN; CDR2 reads FVKESK. CDR3 length: 17 residues. V lost 1 base to trimming and J lost 0 bases, with 13 bases between them.

The V call is TRBV2, the J call TRBJ2-1, with 7 bases identical to TRBD2. V shed 3 bases and J 4 bases; nucleotides not matched to a gene: 9. The CDR3 runs to 16 residues. The V gene's germline CDR1 is SNHLY and CDR2 FYNNEI. Here the CDR3 DNA reads TGTGCCAGCAGTGATTCTCTAGCGGCTATATACAATGAGCAGTTCTTC. It encodes CASSDSLAAIYNEQFF.

The V call is TRBV5-4, the J call TRBJ1-1, with TRBD1 as a possible D gene (6 bases). The CDR3 is 15 residues long. CDR1 is SGHNT, CDR2 YYREEE, per germline (reference sequence). V was shortened by 0 bases and J by 5 bases, with 14 bases between the two germline ends. CDR3 in DNA: TGTGCCAGCAGCTTGGTAGGGGGACGCGGGACTGAAGCTTTCTTT. Translating it yields CASSLVGGRGTEAFF.

This clone was counted once. V usage is TRBV25-1 and J usage is TRBJ2-1; no definite D call. CDR3 length equals 14 residues. CDR1 is MGHDK, CDR2 SYGVNS, per germline. Trimming removed 5 bases from V and 7 bases from J, with 15 bases in between. The CDR3, as DNA: TGTGCCAGCAGTCCATCAACCTACGGGAATGAGCAGTTCTTC. Translation: CASSPSTYGNEQFF.

This clone was seen just once. This chain joins TRBV5-8 and TRBJ2-2; 7 positions agree with TRBD1. CDR1 and CDR2 from the germline V gene are SGHTS and YDEGEE. V gave up 3 bases and J gave up 0 bases; unmatched junction bases: 5. The CDR3 extends over 16 amino acids. The CDR3 sequence: CASSSDRVANTGELFF. The CDR3 DNA is TGTGCCAGCAGCTCCGACAGGGTCGCGAACACCGGGGAGCTGTTTTTT.

This clone has more than one count but fewer than ten. The chain has TRBV19 and TRBJ1-2; D uncertain. CDR3 length: 14 amino acids. CDR1 is LNHDA and CDR2 is SQIVND in the germline V gene (reference sequence). Trimming left V 0 bases short and J 1 base short, with 6 bases between. The CDR3 region has the DNA TGTGCCAGTAGTATAGAACGGGGTAACTATGGCTACACCTTC. Translation: CASSIERGNYGYTF.

J is TRBJ1-2 and V is TRBV5-1, with a tentative D call TRBD1 (5 bases). Germline CDR1 SGHRS, CDR2 YFSETQ. This CDR3 comprises 13 residues. V gave up 0 bases and J gave up 6 bases, with 9 bases separating them. CDR3 loop: CASSLAPGNGYTF. The DNA of the CDR3 is TGCGCCAGCAGCTTGGCCCCAGGGAATGGCTACACCTTC.

V is TRBV9 and J is TRBJ1-1; TRBD1 agrees at 10 bases. The CDR3 has 15 residues. Germline trimming cut 4 bases from V and 6 bases from J; bases unmatched to any gene: 9. Germline V gene lookup returns CDR1 SGDLS and CDR2 YYNGEE. CDR3 protein: CASSPRDRGGAEAFF. CDR3 DNA: TGTGCCAGCAGCCCCCGGGACAGGGGAGGTGCTGAAGCTTTCTTT.

This chain connects TRBV6-5 to TRBJ2-7; the match to TRBD2 covers 10 bases. The CDR3 length is 15 residues. Germline CDR1 and CDR2: MNHEY and SVGAGI. V lost 5 bases, J lost 3 bases, and 7 bases stayed unmatched. CDR3 nucleotides: TGTGCCAGCAGTCTAGCCGGGACTAGCGTCTACGAGCAGTACTTC. This codes for CASSLAGTSVYEQYF.

The chain uses TRBV11-3 and TRBJ2-3, with D perhaps matching TRBD2 (7 bases). Germline CDR1 SGHNT, CDR2 YENEEA. The length of the CDR3 is 15 residues. V was pared by 1 base and J by 5 bases, with 13 bases between. The CDR3 sequence is CASSLVRGARDTQYF. For the CDR3, the DNA is TGTGCCAGCAGCTTAGTTCGGGGGGCGAGAGATACGCAGTATTTT.

The V gene is TRBV6-5, the J gene TRBJ1-2, with 7 bases matching TRBD1. The V gene end was trimmed by 5 bases and the J gene end by 3 bases; junction bases not matched to a gene: 9. The CDR3 has 15 residues. The germline V gene encodes CDR1 MNHEY and CDR2 SVGAGI. The CDR3 DNA follows: TGTGCCAGCAGTGGGTCGACAGGGCGCGACTATGGCTACACCTTC. This sequence encodes CASSGSTGRDYGYTF.

J is TRBJ1-2 and V is TRBV6-5; 7 bases line up with TRBD1. The germline V gene encodes CDR1 MNHEY and CDR2 SVGAGI. The CDR3 has 14 amino acids. V lost 5 bases to trimming and J lost 4 bases; unmatched junction nucleotides: 7. The CDR3 nucleotides are TGTGCCAGCAGTGGGGACAGCAGCTTCTATGGCTACACCTTC. Translated: CASSGDSSFYGYTF.

The chain has TRBV14 and TRBJ2-7, with a tentative D call TRBD1 (6 bases). V was cut by 4 bases and J by 5 bases, with 18 bases left in between. The CDR3 is made up of 15 amino acids. The V gene's germline CDR1 is SGHDN and CDR2 FVKESK. The CDR3 reads CASSRRETGIHEQYF. DNA of the CDR3: TGTGCCAGCAGCCGGAGAGAGACAGGTATACACGAGCAGTACTTC.

The V gene is TRBV11-2, the J gene TRBJ2-5; 11 nucleotides match TRBD1. Gene TRBJ2-7 matches the end of the DNA better, so the J call may be wrong. The germline gives CDR1 SGHAT, CDR2 FQNNGV. The CDR3 consists of 16 residues. As DNA, the CDR3 is TGTGCCAGCAGCTCACTAACGGACAGGGGGCCCTACGAGCAGTACTTC. Encoded protein: CASSSLTDRGPYEQYF.

The CDR3 sequence: CASSQQGADEQFF. CDR3 DNA: TGCGCCAGCAGCCAGCAGGGGGCGGATGAGCAGTTCTTC. The chain combines TRBV4-3 with TRBJ2-1; 8 nucleotides match TRBD1. Germline values: CDR1 LGHNA, CDR2 YSLEER. V gave up 3 bases and J gave up 8 bases; unmatched junction bases: 3. The CDR3 is 13 residues long.

This chain links TRBV7-9 with TRBJ1-2; D may be TRBD1 (5 bases). V was trimmed by 3 bases and J by 4 bases, leaving 9 bases between them. The length of the CDR3 is 13 residues. The V gene's germline CDR1 is SEHNR and CDR2 FQNEAQ (reference sequence). The chain's CDR3 is CASSLGGFYGYTF. In DNA form, the CDR3 reads TGTGCCAGCAGCTTGGGGGGATTCTATGGCTACACCTTC.

The chain combines TRBV7-2 with TRBJ1-1, with D unclear. Per germline, CDR1 SGHTA and CDR2 FQGNSA. Deletions cut 1 base from V and 2 bases from J, with 11 bases between. The CDR3 runs to 15 residues. The CDR3 sequence is CASSLDGTVNTEAFF. CDR3 nucleotide sequence: TGTGCCAGCAGCTTAGATGGTACTGTTAACACTGAAGCTTTCTTT.

This clone was observed a few times. The chain carries TRBV7-9 and TRBJ2-3; possibly TRBD1 for D (5 bases). Trimming stripped 4 bases from V and 2 bases from J, with 13 bases between. Germline V CDR1 and CDR2: SEHNR, FQNEAQ (reference sequence). The CDR3 sequence is 15 residues long. CDR3 sequence (DNA): TGTGCCAGCAGCTCGACAGTGTCCTTCACAGATACGCAGTATTTT. Its protein is CASSSTVSFTDTQYF.

This chain links TRBV7-9 with TRBJ1-2, with D perhaps TRBD1 (6 bases). Germline V lookup: CDR1 SEHNR, CDR2 FQNEAQ (reference sequence). This CDR3 contains 17 residues. V shed 5 bases and J shed 2 bases, with 21 bases lying between them. CDR3 DNA sequence: TGTGCCAGCAGCCTATGGCAGGGGAATATGTGGAACTATGGCTACACCTTC. Translating gives CASSLWQGNMWNYGYTF.

This clone has more than one count but fewer than ten. The chain combines TRBV19 with TRBJ2-3; D unresolved. Germline-derived CDR1 and CDR2 are LNHDA and SQIVND (reference sequence). V was trimmed by 5 bases and J by 6 bases, leaving 21 bases between them. CDR3 length: 16 amino acids. The CDR3 DNA follows: TGTGCCAGTAGTGGTGAGGCTCATCCGCAGATCGATACGCAGTATTTT. Amino acid sequence: CASSGEAHPQIDTQYF.

The rearrangement uses TRBV6-1 and TRBJ2-1; 9 positions agree with TRBD2. The CDR3 contains 15 residues. Trimming cost V 7 bases and J 3 bases; bases outside gene matches: 7. Per the germline V gene, CDR1 is MNHNS and CDR2 is SASEGT. This chain's CDR3 is CASKKVSGSYNEQFF. CDR3 nucleotide sequence: TGTGCCAGCAAAAAAGTTAGCGGGAGCTACAATGAGCAGTTCTTC.

The chain uses TRBV5-1 and TRBJ2-7, with D perhaps matching TRBD2 (6 bases). Trimming removed 4 bases at V and 6 bases at J, with 14 bases between. Germline V gene lookup returns CDR1 SGHRS and CDR2 YFSETQ. CDR3 size: 13 residues. The CDR3 loop reads CASSPFSGVEQYF. The CDR3 DNA follows: TGCGCCAGCAGCCCATTTTCGGGGGTCGAGCAGTACTTC.